Listed below are T cell receptor beta chains from one sample, sequenced in a study of T cell repertoires in cytomegalovirus infection. Their recognized antigens are unknown. One entry per CDR3 protein results from TCRdb running MiXCR on the reads. This table has approximately 30,000 distinct CDR3 sequences, approximately 18% appearing once. The sequencing used CD8+ T cells from cultured PBMCs, collected from culture after CMV antigen stimulation. These TCRs come from a human donor in good health (CMV status not recorded). Some clones in this sample may be carry-over from other donors' samples. The CDR3 runs from the conserved cysteine through the conserved F or W. The D gene is left open where the match is weak. Not all rows give a size; the values are once, few, many and, for expanded clones, a class.

cdr3_nt,cdr3_aa,v_call,clone_size,d_call,j_call
TGTGCCAGCAGCTTAAGTTACGGGAAAGAGACCCAGTACTTC,CASSLSYGKETQYF,TRBV7-2,many,-,TRBJ2-5
TGTGCCAGCAGTTACGAACCGGTAGCGAGCACAGATACGCAGTATTTT,CASSYEPVASTDTQYF,TRBV6-2/TRBV6-3,-,-,TRBJ2-3
TGTGCCAGCAGTTTCGTCTCGAACACTGAAGCTTTCTTT,CASSFVSNTEAFF,TRBV27,few,-,TRBJ1-1
TGTGCCAGCAGTCGAACCCGACCAAAGACAGGGACAGTCGACGAGCAGTACTTC,CASSRTRPKTGTVDEQYF,TRBV6-2/TRBV6-3,few,TRBD1,TRBJ2-7
TGTGCCAGCAGTTTACTTGAAGGGGCTAACTACGAGCAGTACTTC,CASSLLEGANYEQYF,TRBV27,few,-,TRBJ2-7
TGTGCCAGCTCCCTTAGCTCCTACAATGAGCAGTTCTTC,CASSLSSYNEQFF,TRBV27,many,-,TRBJ2-1
TGTGCCAGCAGCTTAGCGAGGGATACGCAGTATTTT,CASSLARDTQYF,TRBV7-2,-,-,TRBJ2-3
TGTGCCAGCAGCCGGACAGACTCTGGAAACACCATATATTTT,CASSRTDSGNTIYF,TRBV7-2,few,-,TRBJ1-3
TGTGCCAGCAGTCCCGGGACACATGGCTACACCTTC,CASSPGTHGYTF,TRBV6-2/TRBV6-3,few,-,TRBJ1-2
TGCGCCAGCAGCCAAGAACTACAGGGCGGCTCCTACAATGAGCAGTTCTTC,CASSQELQGGSYNEQFF,TRBV4-3,-,-,TRBJ2-1
TGTGCCAGCAGAAATTACCGGGTCCAGCCAAGAGCTTTCTTT,CASRNYRVQPRAFF,TRBV6-2/TRBV6-3,-,-,TRBJ1-1
TGTGCCAGCAGCTCCCCCGGGACAATGGAGAGCAATCAGCCCCAGCATTTT,CASSSPGTMESNQPQHF,TRBV7-9,-,-,TRBJ1-5
TGTGCCAGCAGCCCATCCGGACTAGCGGGAGCACATGAGCAGTTCTTC,CASSPSGLAGAHEQFF,TRBV28,many,TRBD2,TRBJ2-1
TGTGCCAGCAGCGAGGGGGGACTAGCGGGAGGCCATGAGCAGTTCTTC,CASSEGGLAGGHEQFF,TRBV9,-,TRBD2,TRBJ2-1
TGTGCCAGCAGCTTAAGAGGGGCAGATACGCAGTATTTT,CASSLRGADTQYF,TRBV7-3,-,-,TRBJ2-3
TGTGCCAGCAGAAGGGACAGGGGATTACTGAACACTGAAGCTTTCTTT,CASRRDRGLLNTEAFF,TRBV27,-,TRBD1,TRBJ1-1
TGTGCCAGCAGTTACGGAGGCAGTCTTAGCACAGATACGCAGTATTTT,CASSYGGSLSTDTQYF,TRBV6-6,-,-,TRBJ2-3
TGTGCCAGCAGCTTAAAGGGGGCGCGGAACACTGAAGCTTTCTTT,CASSLKGARNTEAFF,TRBV7-9,few,TRBD1,TRBJ1-1
TGTGCCAGTAGTATATCCCCAGCCACTGAAGCTTTCTTT,CASSISPATEAFF,TRBV19,few,-,TRBJ1-1
TGTGCCAGCAGTTATCGGGGTAGCAATCAGCCCCAGCATTTT,CASSYRGSNQPQHF,TRBV6-6,-,-,TRBJ1-5
TGTGCCAGCAGTTTCCAACAACAGGGGGATCTTAACGAGCAGTACTTC,CASSFQQQGDLNEQYF,TRBV28,few,TRBD1,TRBJ2-7
TGTGCCAGCTCCCAGACAGGGTTAGGCAATGAGCAGTTCTTC,CASSQTGLGNEQFF,TRBV18,-,TRBD1,TRBJ2-1
TGTGCCAGCAGCGCCGGACTCGATAGCATAGATACGCAGTATTTT,CASSAGLDSIDTQYF,TRBV7-2,-,-,TRBJ2-3
TGTGCCAGCAGCCCCCGGGAAGAGTATGGCTACACCTTC,CASSPREEYGYTF,TRBV7-2,-,-,TRBJ1-2
TGTGCCAGCAGCTCCGGGACAACCTCCTACAATGAGCAGTTCTTC,CASSSGTTSYNEQFF,TRBV7-6,-,-,TRBJ2-1
TGCGCCAGCAGATCCGGGACAGGGTATAACTCCTATAATTCACCCCTCCACTTT,CASRSGTGYNSYNSPLHF,TRBV5-1,few,TRBD1,TRBJ1-6
TGTGCCAGCTCGACTGGGACAACCACCTATAGCAATCAGCCCCAGCATTTT,CASSTGTTTYSNQPQHF,TRBV2,medium-sized,-,TRBJ1-5
TGTGCCAGCAGCCAATACAACGATCAGCCCCAGCATTTT,CASSQYNDQPQHF,TRBV6-5,few,-,TRBJ1-5
TGTGCCAGCAGCTCCCTCCGGGGGACTTTCAGCGATACGCAGTATTTT,CASSSLRGTFSDTQYF,TRBV5-6,-,-,TRBJ2-3
TGTGCCAGCAGTTACCAGGAGAGCACTGAAGCTTTCTTT,CASSYQESTEAFF,TRBV6-2/TRBV6-3,-,-,TRBJ1-1
TGTGCCAGCAGCTCTCAGACGAGGACCACCGGGGAGCTGTTTTTT,CASSSQTRTTGELFF,TRBV11-2,-,-,TRBJ2-2
TGTGCCAGCAGTTACAGGGGGTTACCCAACAATGAGCAGTTCTTC,CASSYRGLPNNEQFF,TRBV6-5,-,-,TRBJ2-1
TGTGCCAGCAGCTTAGTCTGGGACAGGATACCCTACAATGAGCAGTTCTTC,CASSLVWDRIPYNEQFF,TRBV11-2,-,TRBD1,TRBJ2-1
TGTGCCAGCAGCCCAGCCGGACAGGGGACCTACGAGCAGTACTTC,CASSPAGQGTYEQYF,TRBV6-1,many,TRBD1,TRBJ2-7
TGTGCCAGCAGCCTCTACAGGGACGAGACCCAGTACTTC,CASSLYRDETQYF,TRBV28,few,-,TRBJ2-5
TGTGCCAGCAGTTATAGGCCACGACTCAACAATGAGCAGTTCTTC,CASSYRPRLNNEQFF,TRBV6-6,-,-,TRBJ2-1
TGTGCCAGCAGCTTAGAACTAGCGGGGGAGGAGGAGACCCAGTACTTC,CASSLELAGEEETQYF,TRBV7-2,-,TRBD2,TRBJ2-5
TGTGCCAGCAGTCCCCGGGGGGATACGCAGTATTTT,CASSPRGDTQYF,TRBV12-3/TRBV12-4,few,-,TRBJ2-3
TGTGCCAGCAGTTTACGGGCCCCAGGGGCAGATACGCAGTATTTT,CASSLRAPGADTQYF,TRBV28,-,-,TRBJ2-3
TGTGCCACCGACCTTCGAGGGACGCAATCACAAGAGACCCAGTACTTC,CATDLRGTQSQETQYF,TRBV28,-,-,TRBJ2-5
TGTGCCAGCAGTTTACCCCGACCTGGGGATACGCAGTATTTT,CASSLPRPGDTQYF,TRBV27,few,-,TRBJ2-3
TGTGCCAGTAGTATTCGGAAGATCGGTGGCAGGTTCTCCTACGAGCAGTACTTC,CASSIRKIGGRFSYEQYF,TRBV19,-,-,TRBJ2-7
TGCGCCAGCAGCCAAGATGGTAATAGGCTCAATGAGCAGTTCTTC,CASSQDGNRLNEQFF,TRBV4-3,few,-,TRBJ2-1
TGTGCCACCAGCAGCTTTACAGGGACTGAGCAGTTCTTC,CATSSFTGTEQFF,TRBV15,many,-,TRBJ2-1
TGCGCCAGCAGCCAAGAGGGGGGGGCCAATGAGCAGTTCTTC,CASSQEGGANEQFF,TRBV4-3,few,-,TRBJ2-1
TGTGCCAGCAGTTACTCGATACAGGGGGAAGCTCTGTTTTTT,CASSYSIQGEALFF,TRBV6-6,few,TRBD1,TRBJ1-4
TGTGCCAGCAGTTTATATTCGCTGGGGGGTCTGGATGAGCAGTTCTTC,CASSLYSLGGLDEQFF,TRBV27,few,-,TRBJ2-1
TGTGCCAGCAGGGCTTCCCTAGCGGCGAACACCGGGGAGCTGTTTTTT,CASRASLAANTGELFF,TRBV2,-,TRBD2,TRBJ2-2
TGTGCCAGCGGACCTAGCGGGGAATCGGATACGCAGTATTTT,CASGPSGESDTQYF,TRBV9,-,TRBD2,TRBJ2-3
TGTGCCAGCAGCATCGACAGGGGAACCTACGAGCAGTACTTC,CASSIDRGTYEQYF,TRBV7-8,-,TRBD1,TRBJ2-7
TGTGCCAGCACCTCCCCCGGGCAGCTCTACGAGCAGTACTTC,CASTSPGQLYEQYF,TRBV6-2/TRBV6-3,-,-,TRBJ2-7
TGTGCCAGCAGTTACATACGGACTAGCTTTGAGCAGTTCTTC,CASSYIRTSFEQFF,TRBV6-2/TRBV6-3,many,TRBD2,TRBJ2-1
TGTGCCAGCAGCGTAGTTCCTGCGGAGAGCTCTGGAAACACCATATATTTT,CASSVVPAESSGNTIYF,TRBV9,many,-,TRBJ1-3
TGTGCCAGCAGCTTGGACAGTATATACACCGGGGAGCTGTTTTTT,CASSLDSIYTGELFF,TRBV11-1,-,-,TRBJ2-2
TGTGCCAGCAGCTTGGACTCCGGGGAGCAGTTCTTC,CASSLDSGEQFF,TRBV7-2,-,-,TRBJ2-1
TGTGCCAGCAGCTCGACTAGCGGGATTGAGACCCAGTACTTC,CASSSTSGIETQYF,TRBV11-2,many,TRBD2,TRBJ2-5
TGTGCCAGCGCCCCCGGGGGCTCCTACGAGCAGTACTTC,CASAPGGSYEQYF,TRBV27,-,-,TRBJ2-7
TGTGCCAGCAGTTACTCGCGGGGAATCACTGAAGCTTTCTTT,CASSYSRGITEAFF,TRBV6-5,-,-,TRBJ1-1
TGTGCCAGCAGCTTATCAGACTACAATGAGCAGTTCTTC,CASSLSDYNEQFF,TRBV7-2,many,-,TRBJ2-1
TGTGCCAGCAGTGACCCTAGCGGGAGGGCGTATGAGCAGTTCTTC,CASSDPSGRAYEQFF,TRBV25-1,few,TRBD2,TRBJ2-1